The TCR beta chain under discussion was sequenced for a study of technical replicates of blood from a handful of donors. Profiling relied on immunoSEQ multiplex PCR, and the TCRdb table lists in-frame clones only, not all of them. Of about 81,000 clones listed, about 96% were seen once; the top ten hold under 0.2%. CDR3 size: 14 residues. The junction had 4 bases not matched to a gene; V was cut back by 2 bases and J by 4 bases. The germline CDR1 and CDR2 sequences are SGHAT and FQNNGV. The sample taken for sequencing was T cells isolated from PBMCs. The TCR originated in a human donor in good health. This chain joins TRBV11-2 and TRBJ1-1; 7 nucleotides agree with TRBD1. The CDR3 nucleotides read TGTGCCAGCAGCTTAAACCAGGGGGGCACTGAAGCTTTCTTT. Its translation is CASSLNQGGTEAFF.